This T cell receptor (beta chain) was recorded in a study of blood T cell repertoires in COVID-19. Patients from Seattle were sampled longitudinally, starting during active infection. Measured with immunoSEQ multiplex PCR; TCRdb has only the in-frame clones, and not every one. The repertoire holds about 200,000 clones, roughly 94% seen once, with roughly 0.76% in the top ten. The ends were cut back, 3 bases at V and 4 bases at J, with 7 bases in the middle. Germline V gene lookup returns CDR1 SGDLS and CDR2 YYNGEE. The length of the CDR3 is 13 residues. Input material: peripheral blood. V is TRBV9 and J is TRBJ1-4; no clear D. This TCR was sampled from a young man with COVID-19, enrolled during active disease. For the CDR3, the DNA is TGTGCCAGCAGCGGACTCTTTAATGAAAAACTGTTTTTT. This gives the protein CASSGLFNEKLFF.